These T cell receptor beta chains were read from a single sample in a study of blood T cell repertoires in COVID-19. The method was immunoSEQ multiplex PCR; TCRdb's version includes in-frame clones alone and lacks a portion of them. The sample includes roughly 26,000 clones, around two thirds of them seen just once. Sequenced input: peripheral blood. All receptors derive from a man aged 55-75 years with active or convalescent COVID-19. Each CDR3 is given with its conserved first and last residue. A D gene is named only where the DNA matches it firmly. A clone size is listed for some rows: how often the clone was seen (once, few, many), or a class if it is expanded.

J	D	V	size	DNA	CDR3
TRBJ2-2	-	TRBV6-5	once	TGTGCCAGCAGTTACTCCGGGTCGAACACCGGGGAGCTGTTTTTT	CASSYSGSNTGELFF
TRBJ1-5	TRBD1	TRBV19	-	TGTGCCAGTAGACCAGGGACAGGGATATCGGGCAATCAGCCCCAGCATTTT	CASRPGTGISGNQPQHF
TRBJ1-6	-	TRBV5-8	-	TGTGCCAGCAGGGAGGCAATCGGGTCACCCCTCCACTTT	CASREAIGSPLHF
TRBJ1-2	-	TRBV29-1	-	TGCAGCGTTGAGGGACATCTTAACTATGGCTACACCTTC	CSVEGHLNYGYTF
TRBJ2-1	TRBD1	TRBV6-5	once	TGTGCCACCCCGGGACAGGGGGCACGTAGTGAGCAGTTCTTC	CATPGQGARSEQFF
TRBJ1-2	-	TRBV12-5	-	TGTGCTAGTGCCAAAGCCCAGGACTCCTATGGCTACACCTTC	CASAKAQDSYGYTF
TRBJ1-6	TRBD1	TRBV3-1/TRBV3-2	-	TGTGCCAGCAGCCAGAACAGGGACAGCACCTCACCCCTCCACTTT	CASSQNRDSTSPLHF
TRBJ1-2	-	TRBV20-1	once	TGCAGTGCTAGTCCCATGACGGAGAACACCTTC	CSASPMTENTF
TRBJ1-1	-	TRBV3-1/TRBV3-2	few	TGTGCCAGCAGCCAAGACGGGGGTTGGGGAGGAGCTTTCTTT	CASSQDGGWGGAFF
TRBJ1-1	TRBD1	TRBV7-9	-	TGTGCCAGCAGCCGACAGGGGGCGAACACTGAAGCTTTCTTT	CASSRQGANTEAFF
TRBJ2-2	TRBD1	TRBV6-6	-	TGTGCCAGCAGTTGGGACAGCTCGAACACCGGGGAGCTGTTTTTT	CASSWDSSNTGELFF
TRBJ2-5	-	TRBV19	-	TGTGCCAGTAGTATAGAAGGGGCAGGAGAGACCCAGTACTTC	CASSIEGAGETQYF
TRBJ1-5	-	TRBV27	-	TGTGCCAGCAGTTTACTTCCGGGGGGGATCAATCAGCCCCAGCATTTT	CASSLLPGGINQPQHF
TRBJ1-5	TRBD1	TRBV19	-	TGTGCCAGTGGCGGACTATCTCAGGGGGCTGGGCAGCCCCAGCATTTT	CASGGLSQGAGQPQHF
TRBJ1-2	-	TRBV5-1	-	TGCGCCAGCAGCTTCGCAGGGGACTATGGCTACACCTTC	CASSFAGDYGYTF
TRBJ2-1	TRBD2	TRBV6-2/TRBV6-3	few	TGTGCCAGCAGTTATTCCCTCGGGCGGGAGGAATCCTACAATGAGCAGTTCTTC	CASSYSLGREESYNEQFF
TRBJ1-1	-	TRBV7-6	-	TGTGCCAGCAGCTTAGCGACGGAGGTCGAAGATGAAGCTTTCTTT	CASSLATEVEDEAFF
TRBJ1-1	TRBD1	TRBV28	-	TGTGCCAGCTGCACAGGGGCGATGAACACTGAAGCTTTCTTT	CASCTGAMNTEAFF
TRBJ1-4	TRBD1	TRBV6-6	medium-sized	TGTGCCAGCAGTTCCGGGACAGGGAATGAAAAACTGTTTTTT	CASSSGTGNEKLFF
TRBJ1-1	-	TRBV10-2	few	TGCGCCAGCAGTGATGAGGGCCCGAACACTGAAGCTTTCTTT	CASSDEGPNTEAFF
TRBJ1-3	-	TRBV19	-	TGTGCCAGTCGGACTGCGAGAAACACCATATATTTT	CASRTARNTIYF
TRBJ1-2	TRBD1	TRBV19	-	TGTGCCAGTAGCGACAGGGCCGGCTATGGCTACACCTTC	CASSDRAGYGYTF
TRBJ2-5	TRBD2	TRBV9	-	TGTGCCAGCAGCGCGGGACTAGCGGGAGTAGAGACCCAGTACTTC	CASSAGLAGVETQYF
TRBJ2-7	-	TRBV7-9	few	TGTGCCAGCAGCTCGCAGGCGGGGGAGCAGTACTTC	CASSSQAGEQYF
TRBJ2-7	TRBD1	TRBV29-1	-	TGCAGCGTTGTGGACAGGGGATTAGGGGAGCAGTACTTC	CSVVDRGLGEQYF
TRBJ2-7	TRBD1	TRBV5-4	-	TGTGCCAGCAGCTTAAGGGGGCACCACTACGAGCAGTACTTC	CASSLRGHHYEQYF
TRBJ2-5	-	TRBV11-2	-	TGTGCCAGCAGCTTAGCGGTTGTCGACATTAAGACCCAGTACTTC	CASSLAVVDIKTQYF
TRBJ2-7	TRBD2	TRBV19	-	TGTGCCAGTAGTTCCGGGACTACCATCTTCTACGAGCAGTACTTC	CASSSGTTIFYEQYF
TRBJ2-1	TRBD1	TRBV5-5	-	TGTGCCAGCAGCCCCGGGACAGGGAGTTACAATGAGCAGTTCTTC	CASSPGTGSYNEQFF
TRBJ2-7	-	TRBV12-3/TRBV12-4	-	TGTGCCAGCAGCAGGGACATTTCCTACGAGCAGTACTTC	CASSRDISYEQYF
TRBJ1-6	-	TRBV19	-	TGTGCCAGTAGCGATGCGGGGGCGCATAATTCACCCCTCCACTTT	CASSDAGAHNSPLHF
TRBJ1-4	-	TRBV2	-	TGTGCCAGCAGGGGCTCCTTAGGCCCCAAGACGACTAATGAAAAACTGTTTTTT	CASRGSLGPKTTNEKLFF